This T cell receptor (beta chain) was identified in a study of response to subunit inactivated influenza vaccine (dated 2018 in TCRdb). With respect to the entire study: To follow how T cells responded to a trivalent subunit inactivated influenza vaccine, the researchers relied on deep quantitative profiling of the T cell receptor repertoire. Results and caveats for the whole study, not just this receptor: The authors proposed that each seasonal influenza vaccination may bring in only a limited number of new T cells.

This clonotype was seen many times. Which antigen it targets is not known. Qualities for individual bases were not recorded, and no much larger clone is one base off. Libraries were built with RT-PCR. This sample was sequenced with an Illumina HiSeq 2500. Using fastp trimming at Q25 and MiXCR clonotype assembly, TCRdb reanalyzed the public sequencing data and kept in-frame beta chains. Merged by CDR3 protein, the rows form single entries marked with the most common genes and DNA. A total of about 520,000 distinct CDR3 sequences appear in this sample, approximately 7.7% of them only once. In total, the top ten clones hold roughly 14% of the sample. The specimen comprised PBMCs from blood, sampled less than 30 months after vaccination. The TCR sequence derives from a man aged 50-75 years who received an inactivated influenza vaccine. Donor details come from another sample of the same person, matched by shared clones.

The DNA sequence is given as TGCGCCAGCAGCTTTGGCAGGGACTTACTCTATGGCTACACCTTC. Its translation reads: CASSFGRDLLYGYTF. This receptor chain uses TRBV5-1 and TRBJ1-2, with a tentative D gene TRBD1 over 5 matching bases. The cysteine opens and the phenylalanine closes a CDR3 of 15 amino acids. Just the 45-base CDR3 DNA is kept, in frame starting at base 1. Via the germline V gene, CDR1 is SGHRS and CDR2 YFSETQ. Relative to germline, V is 2 bases shorter and J is 4 bases shorter, with 15 bases between their ends.